The subject of this entry is one T cell receptor (beta chain). Antigen unknown. Amplification used 60 Vbeta primers and 13 Jbeta primers. Here immunoSEQ multiplex PCR was the method, and the copy in TCRdb shows in-frame clones only, minus some. The sample gives tens of thousands of clones, around four fifths of which show up once; around 6.7% is in the top ten. CDR1 is SGHNT, CDR2 YYREEE, per germline (reference sequence). Trimming cost V 4 bases and J 3 bases; bases outside gene matches: 4. The CDR3 totals 14 residues. The data derive from a study of cytomegalovirus exposure and HLA in healthy donors. Study-wide findings and caveats: V- and J-gene trimming in TCR beta was tied to a missense DCLRE1C variant by an analysis performed later.

Sequenced input: PBMCs. This clonotype was obtained from a man in his thirties or forties in good health and CMV-seronegative. The V call is TRBV5-4, the J call TRBJ2-7, with 10 bases lining up with TRBD1. The CDR3 sequence is CASSPGQGRYEQYF. In DNA, the CDR3 is TGTGCCAGCAGCCCGGGACAGGGGCGCTACGAGCAGTACTTC. The whole variable domain, remainder taken from reference TRBV5-4 and TRBJ2-7, is ETGVTQSPTHLIKTRGQQVTLRCSSQSGHNTVSWYQQALGQGPQFIFQYYREEENGRGNFPPRFSGLQFPNYSSELNVNALELDDSALYLCASSPGQGRYEQYFGPGTRLTVT.